One sample yielded the 5 T cell receptor beta chains listed below, sequenced in a study of control samples from healthy donors and cancer patients. Produced via immunoSEQ multiplex PCR; TCRdb's table is partial and in-frame only. The data show 150,000 or so clones, 94% seen once. The sample comprised blood. These receptors were taken from a man aged 35-49 years in good health.

The CDR3 sequence: CASSYPPREQFF. CDR3 DNA sequence: TGTGCCAGCAGTTACCCGCCCCGGGAGCAGTTCTTC. J is TRBJ2-1 and V is TRBV6-2 or TRBV6-3; D remains ambiguous. The germline V gene encodes CDR1 MNHEY and CDR2 SVGEGT. The CDR3 consists of 12 residues. Trimming removed 2 bases from V and 10 bases from J, with 9 bases in between.

This rearrangement joins TRBV29-1 to TRBJ2-7; 11 bases fit TRBD2. Germline-derived CDR1 and CDR2 are SQVTM and ANQGSEA. The CDR3 has 17 residues. The V and J ends lost 3 bases and 3 bases, in that order; junction bases with no gene match: 13. The CDR3 loop reads CSVDTTSGRFPDYEQYF. The CDR3 coding sequence is TGCAGCGTTGATACAACTAGCGGGAGATTTCCAGACTACGAGCAGTACTTC.

This chain connects TRBV19 to TRBJ1-4, with D unresolved. Germline V lookup: CDR1 LNHDA, CDR2 SQIVND (reference sequence). Trimming removed 6 bases at V and 5 bases at J, with 7 bases between. This CDR3 is built from 12 residues. The CDR3 here is CASRGLNEKLFF. In nucleotides, the CDR3 is TGTGCCAGTAGGGGCCTAAATGAAAAACTGTTTTTT.

This clone was recorded once. The chain links TRBV21-1 to TRBJ1-2; TRBD1 is the table's D call and was not checked against the DNA. TRBV21-1 corresponds to a pseudogene. The CDR3 runs to 16 residues. CDR3 protein: CASSLRQGLIPYGYTF. CDR3 sequence (DNA): TGTGCCAGCAGCCTTCGTCAGGGGCTAATACCCTATGGCTACACCTTC.

CDR3 in amino acids: CASSLKTGGTEAFF. CDR3 sequence (DNA): TGTGCCAGCAGTTTAAAGACAGGGGGGACTGAAGCTTTCTTT. This sequence joins TRBV28 and TRBJ1-1, with TRBD1 matching over 9 bases. Germline assignment: CDR1 MDHEN and CDR2 SYDVKM. This CDR3 is 14 amino acids long. Trimming at V came to 2 bases and at J to 5 bases, leaving 3 bases not matched to a gene. The full variable domain, rest sourced from reference TRBV28 and TRBJ1-1, is DVKVTQSSRYLVKRTGEKVFLECVQDMDHENMFWYRQDPGLGLRLIYFSYDVKMKEKGDIPEGYSVSREKKERFSLILESASTNQTSMYLCASSLKTGGTEAFFGQGTRLTVV.